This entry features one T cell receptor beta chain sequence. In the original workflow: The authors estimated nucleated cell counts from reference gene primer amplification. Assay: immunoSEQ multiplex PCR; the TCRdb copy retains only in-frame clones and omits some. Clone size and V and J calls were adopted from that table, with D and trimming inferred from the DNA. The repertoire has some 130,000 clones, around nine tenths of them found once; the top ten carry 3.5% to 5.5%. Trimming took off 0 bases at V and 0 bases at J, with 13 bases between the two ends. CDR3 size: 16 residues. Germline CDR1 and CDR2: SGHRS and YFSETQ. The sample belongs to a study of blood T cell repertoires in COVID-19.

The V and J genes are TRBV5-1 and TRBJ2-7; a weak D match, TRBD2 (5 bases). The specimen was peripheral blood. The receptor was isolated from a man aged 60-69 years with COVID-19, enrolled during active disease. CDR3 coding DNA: TGCGCCAGCAGCTTGGCCGAGGGCGCCCTCTCCTACGAGCAGTACTTC. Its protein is CASSLAEGALSYEQYF.